A selection of T cell receptor beta chains follows, all from one sample in a study of blood T cell repertoires in COVID-19. The protocol was immunoSEQ multiplex PCR, while the TCRdb copy is restricted to in-frame clones and leaves out a portion. The table includes 150,000 to 200,000 clones, about 87% detected once. The sequencing input was peripheral blood. All receptors come from a woman in her 70s with COVID-19, enrolled during active disease. Each CDR3 is given with its conserved first and last residue. D genes are given only for firm matches. A row's size may be missing; if present it is once, few, many or a size class.

clone_size	v_call	d_call	j_call	cdr3_nt	cdr3_aa
NA	TRBV5-1	TRBD2	TRBJ2-1	TGCGCCAGCAGCCTGGGACTAGCGGGCTCCTACAATGAGCAGTTCTTC	CASSLGLAGSYNEQFF
NA	TRBV10-3	TRBD1	TRBJ1-1	TGTGCCATCAGAGTAGGGGGCGAAGACACTGAAGCTTTCTTT	CAIRVGGEDTEAFF
NA	TRBV3-1/TRBV3-2	NA	TRBJ2-2	TGTGCCAGCAGCCACCTAAAATACTTCAGGGCCACCGGGGAGCTGTTTTTT	CASSHLKYFRATGELFF
NA	TRBV6-2/TRBV6-3	TRBD1	TRBJ1-5	TGTGCCAGCAGTATTACAGGGGGTGGGAATCAGCCCCAGCATTTT	CASSITGGGNQPQHF
NA	TRBV28	TRBD2	TRBJ2-1	TGTGCCAGCAGAGCGGGAGGATTGAATGAGCAGTTCTTC	CASRAGGLNEQFF
NA	TRBV2	NA	TRBJ2-7	TGTGCCAGCAGTGACCCCTTACAGGGCTACGAGCAGTACTTC	CASSDPLQGYEQYF
NA	TRBV12-3/TRBV12-4	NA	TRBJ2-5	TGTGCCAGCAGTTTAGCCCTGGAGACCCAGTACTTC	CASSLALETQYF
NA	TRBV7-3	TRBD1	TRBJ1-1	TGTGCCAGCAGCTTAAGATCGGCAGGGGGAGACACTGAAGCTTTCTTT	CASSLRSAGGDTEAFF
NA	TRBV5-6	NA	TRBJ1-2	TGTGCCAGCAGCCCCGGTGACTATGGCTACACCTTC	CASSPGDYGYTF
NA	TRBV5-1	TRBD1	TRBJ1-6	TGCGCCAGCAGCTGGGGACAGGGTAATTCACCCCTCCACTTT	CASSWGQGNSPLHF
NA	TRBV30	NA	TRBJ1-6	TGTGCCTGGAGTGTAGGGGGGGAGTCTGATTCACCCCTCCACTTT	CAWSVGGESDSPLHF
NA	TRBV4-3	TRBD2	TRBJ2-1	TGCGCCAGCAGCCAAAGATTAGCGGGAGGCCCCTACAATGAGCAGTTCTTC	CASSQRLAGGPYNEQFF
NA	TRBV18	TRBD1	TRBJ2-2	TGTGCCAGCTCACCGGGACAGGGGAACACCGGGGAGCTGTTTTTT	CASSPGQGNTGELFF
NA	TRBV29-1	TRBD1	TRBJ1-2	TGCAGCGTTGAAACGGGACAGGGGGCGTTAGGCTACACCTTC	CSVETGQGALGYTF
once	TRBV6-2/TRBV6-3	TRBD1	TRBJ2-7	TGTGCCAGCAGTTTGCGAGCACGCTGGACAGGGGATGCCGAGCAGTACTTC	CASSLRARWTGDAEQYF
NA	TRBV2	TRBD1	TRBJ1-5	TGTGCCAGCAGTGAGAACAGGGGCGACCTAATCAATCAGCCCCAGCATTTT	CASSENRGDLINQPQHF
NA	TRBV6-5	TRBD1	TRBJ1-3	TGTGCCAGCAGGAGACAGGGATCAGGAAACACCATATATTTT	CASRRQGSGNTIYF
NA	TRBV27	NA	TRBJ2-1	TGTGCCAGCCAACCCAGCGGGCGCTACAATGAGCAGTTCTTC	CASQPSGRYNEQFF
NA	TRBV6-5	NA	TRBJ2-4	TGTGCCACAGCAGGGGATTTCAAAAACATTCAGTACTTC	CATAGDFKNIQYF
NA	TRBV19	TRBD1	TRBJ2-7	TGTGCCAGTAGGGGGACCGGGACAGGGGGCTTCTACGAGCAGTACTTC	CASRGTGTGGFYEQYF
NA	TRBV14	TRBD2	TRBJ2-7	TGTGCCAGCAGCCAGAAAGCGGGAGGAATTAGGGAGCAGTACTTC	CASSQKAGGIREQYF
NA	TRBV3-1/TRBV3-2	NA	TRBJ2-3	TGTGCCAGCAGCCAAGATGTCAGTGTGGGTGGGAGTGGAACAGATACGCAGTATTTT	CASSQDVSVGGSGTDTQYF
NA	TRBV3-1/TRBV3-2	NA	TRBJ1-3	TGTGCCAGCAGCCAAGGTGAGGGCCCTGGAAACACCATATATTTT	CASSQGEGPGNTIYF
few	TRBV9	TRBD2	TRBJ2-5	TGTGCCAGCAGCGTAGGTCTAGCGGGAGTTCTTGAGACCCAGTACTTC	CASSVGLAGVLETQYF
NA	TRBV7-9	NA	TRBJ2-5	TGTGCCAGCAGCTTAGCGTCTAGAAAAGAGACCCAGTACTTC	CASSLASRKETQYF
few	TRBV19	NA	TRBJ1-2	TGTGCCAGTACGGGAGGAGGACTTTCCCGAACTAACTATGGCTACACCTTC	CASTGGGLSRTNYGYTF
NA	TRBV3-1/TRBV3-2	TRBD1	TRBJ1-2	TGTGCCAGCAGCCAAGAAGGGACGGGGACAGCCTATGGCTACACCTTC	CASSQEGTGTAYGYTF
NA	TRBV7-3	NA	TRBJ1-5	TGTGCCAGCAGCTATGGACAGACTATATTAGTTTATAGCAATCAGCCCCAGCATTTT	CASSYGQTILVYSNQPQHF